These T cell receptor beta chains were read from a single sample in a study of blood T cell repertoires in COVID-19. Clones were read by immunoSEQ multiplex PCR, and TCRdb kept only the in-frame ones, dropping some. The sample holds around 300,000 clones; around 90% are singletons and the top ten take 1.7%. Sequenced sample: PBMCs or T cells enriched from blood (not recorded which). The receptors stem from a woman aged 40 to 50 who had recovered from COVID-19. Each CDR3 is given with its conserved first and last residue. D genes are given only for firm matches. Only some rows state a clone size, as once, few, many or a class for expanded clones.

abundance,d_gene,v_gene,j_gene,CDR3nt,CDR3aa
once,TRBD1,TRBV5-1,TRBJ2-2,TGCGCCAGCAGCTCGACAGGGGTGGACACCGGGGAGCTGTTTTTT,CASSSTGVDTGELFF
once,.,TRBV19,TRBJ1-2,TGTGCCAGTAGTATCGAAAAGGGGCGCCCCACTCCCTATGGCTACACCTTC,CASSIEKGRPTPYGYTF
.,TRBD2,TRBV5-1,TRBJ2-7,TGCGCCAGCAGCTCCACGCTAGCGGGAGGGGGTAGCGAGCAGTACTTC,CASSSTLAGGGSEQYF
.,.,TRBV29-1,TRBJ2-1,TGCAGCGTTGTGCAGGACAATGAGCAGTTCTTC,CSVVQDNEQFF
.,.,TRBV7-3,TRBJ2-2,TGTGCCAGCAGCCCGAGGGGGCGGGGCACCGGGGAGCTGTTTTTT,CASSPRGRGTGELFF
.,.,TRBV11-2,TRBJ1-6,TGTGCCAGCAGCTTGGGTCTCAGGGCACCCCTCCACTTT,CASSLGLRAPLHF
.,.,TRBV2,TRBJ2-2,TGTGCCAGCAGGGGGACATCAAACACCGGGGAGCTGTTTTTT,CASRGTSNTGELFF
once,.,TRBV29-1,TRBJ1-2,TGCAGCGCCTCGGGTATCCGGTATGGCTACACCTTC,CSASGIRYGYTF
once,TRBD2,TRBV5-1,TRBJ2-3,TGCGCCAGCAGCCCGGGGGGGAACAGCGGGGCTGTGCAGTATTTT,CASSPGGNSGAVQYF
.,TRBD1,TRBV19,TRBJ2-2,TGTGCCAGTAGTAGACAGGGCCTCATCGGGGAGCTGTTTTTT,CASSRQGLIGELFF
.,.,TRBV3-1/TRBV3-2,TRBJ1-5,TGTGCCAGCAGCCAGGGACAAATCAATCAGCCCCAGCATTTT,CASSQGQINQPQHF
.,.,TRBV27,TRBJ2-6,TGTGCCAGCAGTTTTGCCCCGATGAGGACTGGGGCCAACGTCCTGACTTTC,CASSFAPMRTGANVLTF
.,TRBD1,TRBV18,TRBJ2-2,TGTGCCAGCTCACCATTGACCCGCATGAGGGGGCTAGCGAACACCGGGGAGCTGTTTTTT,CASSPLTRMRGLANTGELFF
.,TRBD1,TRBV11-1,TRBJ1-2,TGTGCCAGCAGCGGTGGGGGACAGGGCTATGGCTACACCTTC,CASSGGGQGYGYTF
.,TRBD1,TRBV6-5,TRBJ1-6,TGTGCCAGCAGGGGACAGGGAAGCATCAATTCACCCCTCCACTTT,CASRGQGSINSPLHF
.,TRBD2,TRBV5-4,TRBJ2-3,TGTGCCAGCAGCATAGCGGGGGGCACAGATACGCAGTATTTT,CASSIAGGTDTQYF
.,TRBD2,TRBV19,TRBJ2-7,TGTGCCAGTAGCCCCCTGGCGGGGGGCTTGTCCTACGAGCAGTACTTC,CASSPLAGGLSYEQYF
.,.,TRBV18,TRBJ2-3,TGTGCCAGCTCATCAGACTTAACAGATACGCAGTATTTT,CASSSDLTDTQYF
.,.,TRBV30,TRBJ1-3,TGTGCCTGGATTAGTGAGGTCTCTGGAAACACCATATATTTT,CAWISEVSGNTIYF
.,TRBD2,TRBV30,TRBJ2-2,TGTGCCTGGAGCGATAGCGGGAGGGCCTTTGTCGGGGAGCTGTTTTTT,CAWSDSGRAFVGELFF
.,.,TRBV19,TRBJ1-1,TGTGCCAGTAGTATAGCTCCGAACACTGAAGCTTTCTTT,CASSIAPNTEAFF
.,.,TRBV7-2,TRBJ2-7,TGTGCCAGCAGCTTAGCAGGGGCCAGTACGTCTAGCTCCTACGAGCAGTACTTC,CASSLAGASTSSSYEQYF
.,TRBD2,TRBV7-9,TRBJ2-7,TGTGCCAGCAGCCCCGGGACTAGCGGGAGCGAGCAGTACTTC,CASSPGTSGSEQYF
.,.,TRBV3-1/TRBV3-2,TRBJ1-2,TGTGCCAGCAGCCAAGATGGGAGGAATAACTATGGCTACACCTTC,CASSQDGRNNYGYTF
.,TRBD1,TRBV30,TRBJ1-1,TGTGCCTGGAGGCCGGGACAGGTAGTCATGAACACTGAAGCTTTCTTT,CAWRPGQVVMNTEAFF
.,TRBD1,TRBV6-1,TRBJ1-5,TGTGCCAGCAGTGCGGGCAGGACAGGGGGCCATCAGCCCCAGCATTTT,CASSAGRTGGHQPQHF
.,.,TRBV6-5,TRBJ1-1,TGTGCCAGCCGAGAGGTACATTTGGGCACTGAAGCTTTCTTT,CASREVHLGTEAFF
.,TRBD2,TRBV11-2,TRBJ2-5,TGTGCCAGCGCCTGGGGGGGTCAAGAGACCCAGTACTTC,CASAWGGQETQYF
.,TRBD2,TRBV5-1,TRBJ2-3,TGCGCCAGCAGTCTACTAGCGGGGGGGCGTAGCACAGATACGCAGTATTTT,CASSLLAGGRSTDTQYF
.,TRBD1,TRBV9,TRBJ1-2,TGTGCCAGCACGGCGTCGGACGGGACAGTAGCTAACTATGGCTACACCTTC,CASTASDGTVANYGYTF
.,.,TRBV7-2,TRBJ1-2,TGTGCCAGCAGCTTAGTAAGCGCGTGGGGCTACACCTTC,CASSLVSAWGYTF
.,.,TRBV27,TRBJ2-3,TGTGCCAGCAGTTTACGGGATTTCACTAACCCTAGCACAGATACGCAGTATTTT,CASSLRDFTNPSTDTQYF
.,TRBD1,TRBV6-5,TRBJ2-2,TGTGCCAGCAGGCGGGACAGGGGTGCGGGCGGGGAGCTGTTTTTT,CASRRDRGAGGELFF
.,.,TRBV25-1,TRBJ1-6,TGTGCCAGCAGTAGCCTTGTTAATTCACCCCTCCACTTT,CASSSLVNSPLHF
.,.,TRBV2,TRBJ1-2,TGTGCCAGTCCTAAACAACAGGACATATCATTTCCCTCCTATGGCTACACCTTC,CASPKQQDISFPSYGYTF
many,.,TRBV2,TRBJ2-1,TGTGCCAGCTCCAATTATGAGCAGTTCTTC,CASSNYEQFF